Below are 5 T cell receptor beta chains sequenced from a single sample in a study of blood T cell repertoires in COVID-19. Assay used: immunoSEQ multiplex PCR; TCRdb lists only in-frame clones, some missing. The sample lists a few hundred thousand clones; roughly 87% were seen once. Sequenced sample: PBMCs or T cells enriched from blood (not recorded which). Receptor source: a woman under 30 who had recovered from COVID-19.

This clone was picked up one time. The chain is built from TRBV6-5 and TRBJ1-2, with a weak D call TRBD1 (5 bases). The CDR3 contains 15 residues. CDR1 MNHEY and CDR2 SVGAGI come from the germline V gene. Trimming took off 7 bases at V and 1 base at J, with 16 bases between the two ends. CDR3 residues: CASTSGRGVNYGYTF. DNA of the CDR3: TGTGCCAGCACCTCAGGGAGGGGCGTTAACTATGGCTACACCTTC.

In its sample, this clone was seen a few times. The chain combines TRBV28 with TRBJ1-1; D may be TRBD1 (5 bases). The V and J ends lost 3 bases and 5 bases respectively, with 10 bases between them. CDR3 length: 13 residues. CDR1 MDHEN and CDR2 SYDVKM come from the germline V gene. The DNA for the CDR3 is TGTGCCAGCAGTTTTGAGAGACAGACTGAAGCTTTCTTT. As protein: CASSFERQTEAFF.

The V gene is TRBV7-4, the J gene TRBJ1-3, with no clear D. Germline loops: CDR1 SGHVT, CDR2 SQSDAQ. V was pared by 5 bases and J by 2 bases, with 16 bases between. The CDR3 is 16 amino acids. CDR3 DNA: TGTGCCAGCAGCCAGTCCTTTGCCTTAACTGGAAACACCATATATTTT. It is translated as CASSQSFALTGNTIYF.

This clone was seen just once. This sequence joins TRBV20-1 and TRBJ2-7; the match to TRBD1 covers 7 bases. The length of the CDR3 is 14 residues. V trimming: 3 bases; J trimming: 4 bases; junction bases outside the gene matches: 9. CDR1 DFQATT and CDR2 SNEGSKA come from the germline V gene (reference sequence). DNA for the CDR3: TGCAGTGCTAGTCCGCCGGGACAGATATACGAGCAGTACTTC. Translating gives CSASPPGQIYEQYF.

This clone was counted only a few times. The chain has TRBV4-1 and TRBJ1-5, with TRBD1 matching over 7 bases. CDR1 MGHRA and CDR2 YSYEKL come from the germline V gene. Losses at the gene ends were 3 bases for V and 1 base for J; bases not matched to a gene: 9. CDR3 length: 17 amino acids. CDR3 bases: TGCGCCAGCAGCCACTCTCCAGGGGGACTGAGCAATCAGCCCCAGCATTTT. Protein sequence: CASSHSPGGLSNQPQHF.